A single T cell receptor (beta chain) is shown here with its context. The source of the sample is a study of blood T cell repertoires in COVID-19. The V and J ends lost 9 bases and 3 bases, in that order; junction bases with no gene match: 13. CDR1 and CDR2 (germline): SNHLY, FYNNEI. The CDR3 sequence is 15 residues long. Method: immunoSEQ multiplex PCR; TCRdb's copy keeps in-frame clones and lacks some. The top ten hold 0.95% to 1.5% of the sample, which has 150,000 to 200,000 clones, about 90% seen once. Material for sequencing was PBMCs or T cells enriched from blood (not recorded which). This sequence joins TRBV2 and TRBJ2-7; TRBD1 aligns across 8 bases. This TCR was recovered from a human donor with acute COVID-19. The donor label of this sample is uncertain. The CDR3 here is CASKGQGLRFYEQYF. The DNA for the CDR3 is TGTGCCAGTAAAGGACAGGGATTGCGATTCTACGAGCAGTACTTC.